Following are 28 T cell receptor beta chains from one sample sequenced in a study of blood T cell repertoires in COVID-19. This table comes from immunoSEQ multiplex PCR, and its TCRdb copy is limited to in-frame clones, with some not included. This table has about 160,000 clones, approximately 79% appearing once. The sequenced sample was peripheral blood. These receptors were taken from a woman older than 75 with acute or convalescent COVID-19.

This chain links TRBV19 with TRBJ1-1; no definite D call. CDR3 length: 11 amino acids. Germline V gives CDR1 LNHDA, CDR2 SQIVND (reference sequence). V lost 3 bases and J lost 8, with 7 bases in between. As DNA, the CDR3 is TGTGCCAGTAGTATTGGCCCAGAAGCTTTCTTT. It is translated as CASSIGPEAFF.

The rearrangement uses TRBV24-1 and TRBJ2-3; a weak D match, TRBD1 (6 bases). The CDR3 length is 15 residues. Per the germline V gene, CDR1 is KGHDR and CDR2 is SFDVKD. Trimming pared 3 bases from V and 2 bases from J, leaving 11 bases between. CDR3 DNA sequence: TGTGCCACCAGTGATAACAGGGTTCCCACAGATACGCAGTATTTT. Encoded protein: CATSDNRVPTDTQYF.

This clone has only a few counts. J is TRBJ2-2 and V is TRBV7-9; 8 bases agree with TRBD2. The CDR3 contains 14 residues. The trim removed 2 bases at V and 4 bases at J, leaving 0 bases unmatched. Germline assignment: CDR1 SEHNR and CDR2 FQNEAQ (reference sequence). The CDR3 is CASSLSGSTGELFF. CDR3 nucleotide sequence: TGTGCCAGCAGCTTAAGCGGGAGCACCGGGGAGCTGTTTTTT.

The gene calls are TRBV27 and TRBJ2-2; TRBD2 might be the D (7 bases). CDR3 length: 16 residues. Germline assignment: CDR1 MNHEY and CDR2 SMNVEV (reference sequence). Between the trimmed V and J ends, which lost 4 bases and 7 bases, there was a span of 19 bases. The CDR3 sequence: CASSSSPRGGYGELFF. The CDR3 DNA reads TGTGCCAGCAGTTCATCCCCTAGGGGGGGATACGGGGAGCTGTTTTTT.

The chain uses TRBV12-3 or TRBV12-4 and TRBJ1-1; D gene unclear. Trimming stripped 10 bases from V and 2 bases from J, with 5 bases between. This CDR3 spans 10 amino acids. CDR3 nucleotides: TGTGCCATTAAAAACACTGAAGCTTTCTTT. This gives the protein CAIKNTEAFF.

V is TRBV2 and J is TRBJ2-7; D might be TRBD1 (6 bases). CDR3 length: 15 residues. Trimming shortened V by 0 bases and J by 3 bases, and 12 bases separated the two germline ends. Germline lookup yields CDR1 SNHLY and CDR2 FYNNEI. CDR3 bases: TGTGCCAGCAGTGAAGCGCAGGGGTCGGGCTACGAGCAGTACTTC. It translates to CASSEAQGSGYEQYF. Variable domain in full (rest from reference TRBV2 and TRBJ2-7): EPEVTQTPSHQVTQMGQEVILRCVPISNHLYFYWYRQILGQKVEFLVSFYNNEISEKSEIFDDQFSVERPDGSNFTLKIRSTKLEDSAMYFCASSEAQGSGYEQYFGPGTRLTVT.

Details on this clone: The junction departs from the called germline gene at one end, perhaps through a read error. V usage is TRBV10-3 and J usage is TRBJ2-2; no reliable D call. Germline lookup yields CDR1 ENHRY and CDR2 SYGVKD. CDR3 length: 14 residues. As DNA, the CDR3 is TGTGCCATCCGTGATGGCGGGAACACCGGGGAGCTGTTTTTT. Its protein product is CAIRDGGNTGELFF.

The rearrangement uses TRBV24-1 and TRBJ2-2, with 9 bases aligning to TRBD1. CDR1 and CDR2 from the germline V gene are KGHDR and SFDVKD. V was clipped by 4 bases and J by 2 bases; unmatched bases: 10. The CDR3 spans 18 residues. The CDR3 loop is CATSDPPGQGTNTGELFF. CDR3 bases: TGTGCCACCAGTGACCCGCCGGGACAGGGCACTAACACCGGGGAGCTGTTTTTT.

The chain uses TRBV27 and TRBJ1-1, with 9 bases that match TRBD1. V gave up 5 bases and J gave up 5 bases; unmatched junction bases: 6. Germline CDR1 MNHEY, CDR2 SMNVEV (reference sequence). This CDR3 is built from 14 residues. CDR3 nucleotide sequence: TGTGCCAGCAGTCCATACAGGGGGCGGACTGAAGCTTTCTTT. Translation: CASSPYRGRTEAFF.

This chain joins TRBV28 and TRBJ2-1; TRBD2 matches 13 bases. Germline lookup yields CDR1 MDHEN and CDR2 SYDVKM. This CDR3 spans 15 amino acids. The trim removed 6 bases at V and 8 bases at J, leaving 7 bases unmatched. In nucleotides, the CDR3 is TGTGCCAGCAGCCACTGGACTAGCGGGAGCTATGAGCAGTTCTTC. Protein: CASSHWTSGSYEQFF.

This clone was recorded at least ten times. This chain links TRBV4-2 with TRBJ1-2, with no clear D. V was pared by 0 bases and J by 0 bases, with 8 bases between. The germline V gene encodes CDR1 LGHNA and CDR2 YNFKEQ. The CDR3 covers 15 residues. The CDR3 region is CASSQDGQTNYGYTF. The CDR3 DNA is TGTGCCAGCAGCCAAGATGGCCAGACTAACTATGGCTACACCTTC.

V is TRBV6-5 and J is TRBJ2-5; D is unresolved. The germline V gene has CDR1 MNHEY and CDR2 SVGAGI. CDR3 length equals 14 residues. Deletions cut 7 bases from V and 5 bases from J, with 17 bases between. This CDR3 is CASIHPGSQETQYF. DNA of the CDR3: TGTGCCAGCATCCACCCCGGGTCCCAGGAGACCCAGTACTTC.

CDR3 in DNA: TGTGCCAGCAGTTCCGGCCAGGGGGCGGAGGAAGCTTTCTTT. Translating it yields CASSSGQGAEEAFF. The chain is built from TRBV28 and TRBJ1-1; 8 positions agree with TRBD1. The CDR3 is 14 amino acids. Germline V gene data show CDR1 as MDHEN and CDR2 as SYDVKM. Trimming at V came to 4 bases and at J to 8 bases, leaving 9 bases not matched to a gene.

The chain joins TRBV7-9 to TRBJ2-1, with 10 bases identical to TRBD2. This CDR3 region has 15 residues. The ends lost 9 bases at V and 3 bases at J; junction bases unmatched: 8. Germline CDR1 and CDR2: SEHNR and FQNEAQ (reference sequence). The chain's CDR3 is CASQTLAGFYNEQFF. The CDR3 nucleotides are TGTGCCAGTCAAACACTAGCGGGATTCTACAATGAGCAGTTCTTC.

V and J are TRBV27 and TRBJ2-1; 8 bases line up with TRBD2. The V and J ends lost 6 bases and 4 bases, in that order; junction bases with no gene match: 17. The CDR3 is 18 amino acids. The germline gives CDR1 MNHEY, CDR2 SMNVEV (reference sequence). The CDR3, as DNA: TGTGCCAGCAGATTCCCAATTACCGGGACTAGGGAATACAATGAGCAGTTCTTC. Its translation: CASRFPITGTREYNEQFF.

CDR3 nucleotides: TGCGCCAGCAGCTTCAGGGGAACCAACACTGAAGCTTTCTTT. This sequence encodes CASSFRGTNTEAFF. V usage is TRBV5-1 and J usage is TRBJ1-1, with a possible D match to TRBD1 (6 bases). Looked up from germline, CDR1 is SGHRS and CDR2 is YFSETQ. V was shortened by 2 bases and J by 2 bases, with 10 bases between the two germline ends. The CDR3 covers 14 residues. The full variable domain, rest sourced from reference TRBV5-1 and TRBJ1-1, is KAGVTQTPRYLIKTRGQQVTLSCSPISGHRSVSWYQQTPGQGLQFLFEYFSETQRNKGNFPGRFSGRQFSNSRSEMNVSTLELGDSALYLCASSFRGTNTEAFFGQGTRLTVV.

The chain uses TRBV2 and TRBJ2-1, with 10 bases aligning to TRBD2. CDR1 and CDR2 from the germline V gene are SNHLY and FYNNEI. J was trimmed by 7 bases and V by 3 bases; bases with no gene match: 6. The CDR3 covers 15 residues. The CDR3 here is CASSDKSGRANEQFF. CDR3 bases: TGTGCCAGCAGTGATAAAAGCGGGAGGGCGAATGAGCAGTTCTTC.

V is TRBV7-2 and J is TRBJ1-4, with D perhaps matching TRBD1 (6 bases). Germline V gene data show CDR1 as SGHTA and CDR2 as FQGNSA. V gave up 5 bases and J gave up 7 bases, with 14 bases separating them. This CDR3 has 14 residues. CDR3 region: CASSQTRTAEKLFF. CDR3 DNA sequence: TGTGCCAGCAGCCAAACCAGGACAGCTGAAAAACTGTTTTTT.

The chain recombines TRBV7-2 with TRBJ2-4, with 7 positions matching TRBD2. The CDR3 is 15 amino acids. The ends lost 3 bases at V and 5 bases at J; junction bases unmatched: 7. Per the germline V gene, CDR1 is SGHTA and CDR2 is FQGNSA. As DNA, the CDR3 is TGTGCCAGCAGCTTCTATGGGAGGGGTGAAAACATTCAGTACTTC. Translation: CASSFYGRGENIQYF.

V usage is TRBV7-2 and J usage is TRBJ1-1; tentative D call: TRBD1 (5 bases). Trimming stripped 0 bases from V and 4 bases from J, with 9 bases between. Germline V lookup: CDR1 SGHTA, CDR2 FQGNSA. The CDR3 has 14 residues. The CDR3 nucleotides are TGTGCCAGCAGCTTAGCAGGGGTCGGCACTGAAGCTTTCTTT. Translating gives CASSLAGVGTEAFF.

This clone was seen many times. Other nucleotide sequences in the sample specify the same CDR3. The chain joins TRBV3-1 (or the pseudogene TRBV3-2) to TRBJ1-2, with 8 bases aligning to TRBD1. V shed 2 bases, J shed 5 bases, and the junction held 7 bases outside the gene matches. CDR3 length equals 15 residues. Germline CDR1 is LGHDT and CDR2 is YNNKEL (reference sequence). The CDR3 loop is CASSQRAGGSYGYTF. The CDR3 coding sequence is TGTGCCAGCAGCCAACGAGCAGGGGGCAGTTATGGCTACACCTTC.

A single count supports this clone. This sequence joins TRBV14 and TRBJ2-5; possible D gene TRBD1, 5 bases. The germline gives CDR1 SGHDN, CDR2 FVKESK. This CDR3 is built from 16 residues. V lost 3 bases and J lost 5, with 19 bases in between. The CDR3 here is CASSHLGVPSGETQYF. For the CDR3, the DNA is TGTGCCAGCAGCCACCTGGGCGTACCATCAGGGGAGACCCAGTACTTC.

This chain uses TRBV9 with TRBJ1-3; weak D call: TRBD1 (5 bases). Trimming stripped 2 bases from V and 0 bases from J, with 9 bases between. Germline V gene data show CDR1 as SGDLS and CDR2 as YYNGEE. CDR3 size: 15 residues. The CDR3: CASSVRGGSGNTIYF. The CDR3 DNA reads as TGTGCCAGCAGCGTGCGGGGGGGCTCTGGAAACACCATATATTTT.

A note on this clone: The junction departs from germline at one end; a sequencing error may be responsible. The rearrangement uses TRBV7-7 and TRBJ2-3; 7 nucleotides match TRBD1. The V gene's germline CDR1 is SSHAT and CDR2 FNYEAQ (reference sequence). This CDR3 has 15 residues. The chain's CDR3 is CASSPTGHGTDTQYF. CDR3 sequence (DNA): TGTGCTAGCAGCCCGACAGGGCATGGTACAGATACGCAGTATTTT.

This clone appeared a few times. This sequence joins TRBV5-6 and TRBJ1-5; possible D gene TRBD1, 5 bases. Between the trimmed V and J ends, which lost 2 bases and 6 bases, there was a span of 18 bases. CDR1 is SGHDT, CDR2 YYEEEE, per germline. This CDR3 has 16 amino acids. The CDR3 loop is CASSLRGGGVGQPQHF. The CDR3 nucleotides are TGTGCCAGCAGCTTACGGGGCGGAGGGGTCGGTCAGCCCCAGCATTTT.

This clone was counted a single time. V is TRBV5-4 and J is TRBJ2-5, with D possibly matching TRBD2 (7 bases). Trimming took 3 bases from V and 1 from J, leaving 19 bases between them. CDR1 and CDR2 from the germline V gene are SGHNT and YYREEE (reference sequence). The CDR3 is made up of 17 amino acids. The CDR3 reads CASSSLLGGGPQETQYF. The CDR3 DNA reads TGTGCCAGCAGCTCCCTACTAGGGGGGGGCCCCCAAGAGACCCAGTACTTC.

Only one count was recorded for this clone. The chain joins TRBV10-3 to TRBJ1-3; D remains unclear. V was cut by 3 bases and J by 2 bases, with 8 bases left in between. The CDR3 has 14 residues. Germline V gives CDR1 ENHRY, CDR2 SYGVKD. The CDR3 nucleotides read TGTGCCATCAGTGAATCGGGAACTGGAAACACCATATATTTT. Protein: CAISESGTGNTIYF.

V gene TRBV29-1 combines with J gene TRBJ1-2; possible D gene TRBD1, 5 bases. The CDR3 consists of 15 residues. V shed 2 bases and J shed 3 bases, with 16 bases lying between them. CDR1 and CDR2 (germline): SQVTM, ANQGSEA. The CDR3 protein is CSVESQGTLYYGYTF. CDR3 sequence (DNA): TGCAGCGTTGAATCCCAGGGAACCCTCTACTATGGCTACACCTTC.